This entry features one T cell receptor (beta chain) sequence. These data come from a study of T cell changes during pregnancy in multiple sclerosis. The repertoire was sequenced with immunoSEQ multiplex PCR; TCRdb's copy has only in-frame clones and lacks some. The sample gives some 70,000 clones, just over 90% of which show up once; roughly 1.5% is in the top ten. Looked up from germline, CDR1 is MNHNS and CDR2 is SASEGT. The length of the CDR3 is 15 residues. J lost 6 bases, V lost 8 bases, and 11 bases had no gene match. Sequenced material: peripheral blood, taken in the third trimester of pregnancy. The origin of this receptor is a female donor with multiple sclerosis, enrolled in a pregnancy study. The V gene is TRBV6-1, the J gene TRBJ2-1; 9 bases agree with TRBD2. The CDR3 DNA is TGTGCCAGCTTTCCTCTAGCGGGACTAAGCAATGAGCAGTTCTTC. It specifies CASFPLAGLSNEQFF.